This entry features one TCR beta chain sequence. PCR was performed using 60 Vbeta and 13 Jbeta primers. Sequenced by immunoSEQ multiplex PCR; TCRdb stores in-frame clones only, minus some. This sample has under 110,000 clones, with about 70% found just once. The data stem from a study of cytomegalovirus exposure and HLA in healthy donors. The origin of this receptor is a woman aged 40-49 years in good health and CMV-seronegative. The specimen was PBMCs.

CDR3 amino acids: CASSGSEGSYEQYF. The CDR3, as DNA: TGTGCCAGTAGCGGGTCCGAAGGATCCTACGAGCAGTACTTC. V is TRBV19 and J is TRBJ2-7; no clear D gene. CDR1 and CDR2 (germline): LNHDA, SQIVND (reference sequence). Between the trimmed V and J ends, which lost 6 bases and 1 base, there was a span of 13 bases. This CDR3 is 14 amino acids long. Combining the CDR3 with reference TRBV19 and TRBJ2-7 gives the whole variable domain DGGITQSPKYLFRKEGQNVTLSCEQNLNHDAMYWYRQDPGQGLRLIYYSQIVNDFQKGDIAEGYSVSREKKESFPLTVTSAQKNPTAFYLCASSGSEGSYEQYFGPGTRLTVT.